This T cell receptor (beta chain) came from a study of shared clonotypes between healthy human individuals. Remarks on this clone: Within the sample, other DNA sequences also encode this same CDR3.

Libraries were prepared by immunoSEQ multiplex PCR; TCRdb keeps only in-frame clonotypes and omits some of them. The sample consists of 600,000 to 750,000 clones, around 72% of them appearing once. Specimen: memory CD4+ T cells sorted from blood. Subset specified: CD45RA-negative fraction. The sequence derives from a woman under 40 in good health.

The CDR3 DNA sequence: TGTGCCAGCAGAGTCGGCGGTAGCAATCAGCCCCAGCATTTT. Translating gives CASRVGGSNQPQHF. The V and J genes are TRBV27 and TRBJ1-5; D is unclear. Looked up from germline, CDR1 is MNHEY and CDR2 is SMNVEV (reference sequence). There are 14 residues in the CDR3. V shed 6 bases and J shed 0 bases, with 9 bases lying between them.